Below, 31 T cell receptor beta chains from the same sample are listed, as sequenced in a study of T-cell reconstitution after alpha-beta-depleted transplantation in children. Unique molecular identifiers were built into the TCRbeta library. TCRdb ran MiXCR on the PCR reads and lists one entry per CDR3 protein. Among about 340,000 distinct CDR3 sequences, about 14% were seen once, and the ten largest hold about 4%. The sample consisted of PBMCs, taken from the stem cell graft. Receptors originate from a human donor who donated a stem cell graft to a child with Fanconi anemia.

This clonotype showed up many times. The chain uses TRBV4-3 and TRBJ2-5; D unresolved. Germline CDR1 reads LGHNA; CDR2 reads YSLEER. The CDR3 runs 14 residues. V lost 2 bases to trimming and J lost 3 bases, with 10 bases between them. CDR3 sequence reads: CASSQWEAKETQYF. CDR3 nucleotides: TGCGCCAGCAGCCAATGGGAAGCAAAAGAGACCCAGTACTTC.

This clonotype appeared a few times. CDR3 in DNA: TGTGCCAGCAGTGAAGACCCGGTGAACACTGAAGCTTTCTTT. As protein: CASSEDPVNTEAFF. This chain joins TRBV6-1 and TRBJ1-1; D unclear. V lost 1 base, J lost 0 bases, and 6 bases lay in between. The V gene's germline CDR1 is MNHNS and CDR2 SASEGT. The CDR3 extends over 14 amino acids.

The sample holds a few counts of this clonotype. The V call is TRBV28, the J call TRBJ2-1; D might be TRBD2 (5 bases). V was trimmed by 6 bases and J by 10 bases, leaving 16 bases between them. Germline-derived CDR1 and CDR2 are MDHEN and SYDVKM. The CDR3 spans 13 residues. The CDR3 bases are TGTGCCAGCAGCCCCCCGGCGGGCGGAGAGCAGTTCTTC. It codes for CASSPPAGGEQFF.

This clonotype appeared many times. The chain joins TRBV5-6 to TRBJ2-5, with 9 bases matching TRBD1. Germline CDR1 is SGHDT and CDR2 is YYEEEE. Trimming at V came to 4 bases and at J to 2 bases, leaving 6 bases not matched to a gene. The length of the CDR3 is 15 residues. The CDR3 DNA reads as TGTGCCAGCAGCCAACAGGGGACAGGGCAAGAGACCCAGTACTTC. Its translation is CASSQQGTGQETQYF.

This sequence joins TRBV9 and TRBJ2-1; D unresolved. The germline V gene encodes CDR1 SGDLS and CDR2 YYNGEE. The length of the CDR3 is 15 residues. Trimming cost V 0 bases and J 5 bases, with 12 bases left between them. The CDR3 DNA is TGTGCCAGCAGCGTAGAGGTGCTGGCCCACAATGAGCAGTTCTTC. The encoded protein is CASSVEVLAHNEQFF.

This clonotype was observed a handful of times. The J gene is TRBJ2-2, the V gene TRBV27; 7 bases agree with TRBD1. Germline lookup yields CDR1 MNHEY and CDR2 SMNVEV (reference sequence). The trim removed 5 bases at V and 8 bases at J, leaving 11 bases unmatched. CDR3 length equals 15 residues. The CDR3 bases are TGTGCCAGCAGTCCGGGACAGACTTTTTTTGGGGAGCTGTTTTTT. Its protein product is CASSPGQTFFGELFF.

This clonotype has only a few counts. The rearrangement links TRBV2 to TRBJ1-2, with 10 bases identical to TRBD1. This CDR3 has 14 amino acids. Germline values: CDR1 SNHLY, CDR2 FYNNEI. The junction had 7 bases not matched to a gene; V was cut back by 7 bases and J by 5 bases. Written as DNA, the CDR3 is TGTGCCAGCACTTACGACAGGGGGCTATATGGCTACACCTTC. Amino acids: CASTYDRGLYGYTF. Supplemented by reference TRBV2 and TRBJ1-2, the full variable domain reads EPEVTQTPSHQVTQMGQEVILRCVPISNHLYFYWYRQILGQKVEFLVSFYNNEISEKSEIFDDQFSVERPDGSNFTLKIRSTKLEDSAMYFCASTYDRGLYGYTFGSGTRLTVV.

This clonotype was found a few times. This chain links TRBV6-5 with TRBJ1-2; possible D gene TRBD1, 5 bases. This CDR3 comprises 14 residues. Trimming pared 2 bases from V and 5 bases from J, leaving 12 bases between. Germline assignment: CDR1 MNHEY and CDR2 SVGAGI. CDR3 coding DNA: TGTGCCAGCAGTTACGGGACGGGATTATATGGCTACACCTTC. This sequence encodes CASSYGTGLYGYTF.

Many counts were recorded for this clonotype. The chain uses TRBV5-5 and TRBJ1-6; TRBD1 is a possible D gene (5 bases). The germline V gene encodes CDR1 SGHKS and CDR2 YYEKEE (reference sequence). V was pared by 0 bases and J by 8 bases, with 18 bases between. This CDR3 region has 17 residues. CDR3 loop: CASSLGSRVLSHSPLHF. In nucleotides, the CDR3 is TGTGCCAGCAGCTTGGGGTCCAGGGTCCTGTCCCATTCACCCCTCCACTTT.

This chain connects TRBV11-2 to TRBJ2-3; TRBD2 is a possible D gene (5 bases). The V gene's germline CDR1 is SGHAT and CDR2 FQNNGV. The germline V and J ends were trimmed by 6 bases and 4 bases, with 17 bases remaining between them. The CDR3 is 15 residues long. CDR3 amino acids: CASSRVGLGPDTQYF. CDR3 nucleotide sequence: TGTGCCAGCAGTCGAGTTGGACTTGGCCCAGATACGCAGTATTTT. The whole variable domain, remainder taken from reference TRBV11-2 and TRBJ2-3, is EAGVAQSPRYKIIEKRQSVAFWCNPISGHATLYWYQQILGQGPKLLIQFQNNGVVDDSQLPKDRFSAERLKGVDSTLKIQPAKLEDSAVYLCASSRVGLGPDTQYFGPGTRLTVL.

This clonotype has more than one count but fewer than ten. The chain carries TRBV20-1 and TRBJ1-1; 7 nucleotides match TRBD1. V trimming: 6 bases; J trimming: 12 bases; junction bases outside the gene matches: 13. The CDR3 runs to 12 residues. Germline CDR1 is DFQATT and CDR2 is SNEGSKA (reference sequence). The CDR3 sequence: CSATGQRWVTFF. The CDR3 DNA reads as TGCAGTGCCACGGGACAGCGCTGGGTAACTTTCTTT.

The CDR3 spells CASSSSRDRVTGELFF. DNA for the CDR3: TGTGCCAGCAGCTCAAGTAGGGACAGGGTAACCGGGGAGCTGTTTTTT. J is TRBJ2-2 and V is TRBV11-3, with TRBD1 matching 9 bases. Germline V gene lookup returns CDR1 SGHNT and CDR2 YENEEA. The CDR3 consists of 16 residues. V trimming: 4 bases; J trimming: 5 bases; junction bases outside the gene matches: 8. The whole variable domain, filled in from reference TRBV11-3 and TRBJ2-2, reads EAGVVQSPRYKIIEKKQPVAFWCNPISGHNTLYWYLQNLGQGPELLIRYENEEAVDDSQLPKDRFSAERLKGVDSTLKIQPAELGDSAVYLCASSSSRDRVTGELFFGEGSRLTVL.

The chain combines TRBV24-1 with TRBJ2-1; D is uncertain. This CDR3 is 13 amino acids long. V lost 1 base and J lost 6, with 6 bases in between. CDR1 KGHDR and CDR2 SFDVKD come from the germline V gene. CDR3 bases: TGTGCCACCAGTGATTTTACGAGCAATGAGCAGTTCTTC. This translates into CATSDFTSNEQFF.

The genes are TRBV27 and TRBJ2-1, with D perhaps assigned TRBD1 or TRBD2 (6 bases each). Germline V lookup: CDR1 MNHEY, CDR2 SMNVEV (reference sequence). The CDR3 sequence is 18 residues long. The V end lost 0 bases, the J end lost 7 bases, and 22 bases lay between the germline ends. CDR3 residues: CASSLSHDYREVTNEQFF. The DNA of the CDR3 is TGTGCCAGCAGTTTATCCCACGACTACAGGGAGGTAACGAATGAGCAGTTCTTC.

V gene TRBV4-2 combines with J gene TRBJ2-1, with a possible D match to TRBD1 (5 bases). Germline assignment: CDR1 LGHNA and CDR2 YNFKEQ. With 0 bases removed from V and 2 bases from J, the gap between germline ends came to 14 bases. The CDR3 consists of 17 residues. The CDR3 region is CASSQDAGNVAYNEQFF. The CDR3 region has the DNA TGTGCCAGCAGCCAAGATGCAGGGAATGTGGCCTACAATGAGCAGTTCTTC.

This clonotype has a count of ten or more. The chain combines TRBV6-1 with TRBJ2-5, with D perhaps matching TRBD1 (6 bases). The CDR3 loop spans 17 amino acids. Germline V lookup: CDR1 MNHNS, CDR2 SASEGT. V lost 3 bases and J lost 2, with 19 bases in between. The CDR3 spells CASSETPGQSAQETQYF. Here the CDR3 DNA reads TGTGCCAGCAGTGAGACCCCGGGACAAAGCGCTCAAGAGACCCAGTACTTC.

The J gene is TRBJ1-6, the V gene TRBV6-1, with 7 bases that match TRBD1. V was pared by 7 bases and J by 13 bases, with 13 bases of the junction left unmatched. This CDR3 region has 14 residues. Looked up from germline, CDR1 is MNHNS and CDR2 is SASEGT. The CDR3 nucleotides read TGTGCCAGCAAACCGGACAGGACGCCTAGGCCCCTCCACTTT. Translated, it gives CASKPDRTPRPLHF.

V usage is TRBV7-8 and J usage is TRBJ1-1; TRBD1 is a possible D gene (6 bases). This CDR3 comprises 15 residues. CDR1 is SGHVS, CDR2 FQNEAQ, per germline. The germline V and J ends were trimmed by 5 bases and 3 bases, with 16 bases remaining between them. The CDR3 DNA is TGTGCCAGCAGCCAAGAGGGGGTCGGGGACACTGAAGCTTTCTTT. It yields the protein CASSQEGVGDTEAFF.

This clonotype was recorded a few times. The chain combines TRBV6-5 with TRBJ2-1; the match to TRBD1 covers 10 bases. This CDR3 has 15 residues. The junction had 7 bases not matched to a gene; V was cut back by 6 bases and J by 5 bases. The germline V gene encodes CDR1 MNHEY and CDR2 SVGAGI. CDR3 region: CASRSGTGVNNEQFF. The CDR3 DNA sequence: TGTGCCAGCAGATCCGGGACAGGGGTTAACAATGAGCAGTTCTTC.

J is TRBJ2-1 and V is TRBV5-1, with D perhaps assigned TRBD1 or TRBD2 (5 bases each). This CDR3 is 15 amino acids long. V gave up 4 bases and J gave up 7 bases, with 18 bases separating them. The V gene's germline CDR1 is SGHRS and CDR2 YFSETQ. In DNA form, the CDR3 reads TGCGCCAGCAGCCCCGGGACCTTCGAGGGGAATGAGCAGTTCTTC. Translating gives CASSPGTFEGNEQFF.

This clonotype has only a few counts. The chain employs TRBV18 and TRBJ1-1; no definite D call. The CDR3 is 14 residues long. The V and J ends lost 5 bases and 6 bases respectively, with 16 bases between them. Germline V gene lookup returns CDR1 KGHSH and CDR2 LQKENI. The CDR3 sequence is CASSVRAPSAEAFF. The CDR3 nucleotides are TGTGCCAGCTCAGTACGGGCCCCGTCGGCTGAAGCTTTCTTT.

This clonotype has only a few counts. This chain links TRBV18 with TRBJ1-1, with 8 bases lining up with TRBD1. V lost 3 bases, J lost 3 bases, and 3 bases stayed unmatched. CDR3 length: 14 residues. Germline CDR1 and CDR2: KGHSH and LQKENI. The CDR3 region is CASSPDRAHTEAFF. CDR3 sequence (DNA): TGTGCCAGCTCACCGGACAGGGCTCACACTGAAGCTTTCTTT. Based on the CDR3 plus reference TRBV18 and TRBJ1-1, the full variable domain is NAGVMQNPRHLVRRRGQEARLRCSPMKGHSHVYWYRQLPEEGLKFMVYLQKENIIDESGMPKERFSAEFPKEGPSILRIQQVVRGDSAAYFCASSPDRAHTEAFFGQGTRLTVV.

The chain combines TRBV5-1 with TRBJ2-2, with D unresolved. V lost 4 bases, J lost 5 bases, and 9 bases lay in between. The CDR3 totals 13 residues. Germline lookup yields CDR1 SGHRS and CDR2 YFSETQ. CDR3 residues: CASSLTVTGELFF. The CDR3, as DNA: TGCGCCAGCAGCCTGACGGTTACCGGGGAGCTGTTTTTT.

The chain uses TRBV29-1 and TRBJ2-1; 7 nucleotides align to TRBD2. Germline assignment: CDR1 SQVTM and CDR2 ANQGSEA. The CDR3 runs 14 residues. J was trimmed by 7 bases and V by 3 bases; bases with no gene match: 9. DNA of the CDR3: TGCAGCGTTGAGAGAGAGGGACTAAGAAATGAGCAGTTCTTC. Its translation is CSVEREGLRNEQFF.

This clonotype showed up just a few times. V is TRBV4-1 and J is TRBJ2-6; TRBD1 aligns across 7 bases. V shed 1 base and J 5 bases; nucleotides not matched to a gene: 8. CDR3 length: 17 amino acids. Per the germline V gene, CDR1 is MGHRA and CDR2 is YSYEKL. CDR3 residues: CASSQGQGTGRANVLTF. CDR3 in DNA: TGCGCCAGCAGCCAAGGACAGGGAACTGGTAGGGCCAACGTCCTGACTTTC.

The chain combines TRBV6-2 or TRBV6-3 with TRBJ1-1; D gene uncertain. The CDR3 extends over 15 amino acids. Germline values: CDR1 MNHEY, CDR2 SVGEGT. V lost 5 bases and J lost 6, with 19 bases in between. The CDR3 nucleotides are TGTGCCAGCAGTGCCCGAGGACCTCGAAGGGCTGAAGCTTTCTTT. This encodes CASSARGPRRAEAFF.

This chain links TRBV27 with TRBJ2-7; 7 bases fit TRBD1. The CDR3 covers 13 residues. J gave up 3 bases and V 8 bases, and 7 bases lay outside the gene matches. CDR1 MNHEY and CDR2 SMNVEV come from the germline V gene (reference sequence). In nucleotides, the CDR3 is TGTGCCAGCCCGACAGGGATAAGCTACGAGCAGTACGTC. Encoded protein: CASPTGISYEQYV.

The CDR3 sequence: CASSYRPEQFF. CDR3 in DNA: TGTGCCAGCAGTTATCGGCCTGAGCAGTTCTTC. This sequence joins TRBV28 and TRBJ2-1; D call uncertain. The CDR3 consists of 11 residues. V was cut by 4 bases and J by 9 bases, with 7 bases left in between. Germline assignment: CDR1 MDHEN and CDR2 SYDVKM.

This clonotype was recorded a few times. This chain connects TRBV20-1 to TRBJ2-1; a possible D gene is TRBD1 (6 bases). CDR1 DFQATT and CDR2 SNEGSKA come from the germline V gene (reference sequence). Trimming stripped 3 bases from V and 3 bases from J, with 12 bases between. The CDR3 extends over 14 amino acids. Written as DNA, the CDR3 is TGCAGTGCTAGTCAGGCCAGGGGCTACAATGAGCAGTTCTTC. Protein: CSASQARGYNEQFF.

This clonotype was seen ten or more times. The chain recombines TRBV18 with TRBJ2-3; D call uncertain. This CDR3 comprises 15 residues. Germline CDR1 reads KGHSH; CDR2 reads LQKENI. V lost 3 bases to trimming and J lost 0 bases, with 10 bases between them. The DNA of the CDR3 is TGTGCCAGCTCACCGGGCGGCTCTAGCACAGATACGCAGTATTTT. The encoded protein is CASSPGGSSTDTQYF.

In this sample, this clonotype turned up a few times. This chain joins TRBV10-1 and TRBJ2-7; TRBD2 matches at 7 bases. Germline V lookup: CDR1 WNHNN, CDR2 SYGVQD (reference sequence). CDR3 length: 19 amino acids. Trimming took 4 bases from V and 1 from J; bases not matched to a gene: 19. The CDR3, as DNA: TGCGCCAGCAGTGCGACTAAACTAGCGAAGACCTTTGTTTCCTACGAGCAGTACGTC. Translation gives CASSATKLAKTFVSYEQYV.